The clone carrying this T cell receptor beta chain has more than one count but fewer than ten. Antigen: not known. Peripheral blood, roughly 11 milliliters per donor, was collected. The total RNA that was extracted per sample amounted to at least 5 micrograms. The data stem from a study of blood T cells in healthy people across ages. Overall study results and limits: There was a strong correlation between TCR beta diversity and naive T cell percentage. Investigators viewed diversity estimates from one million T cells as underestimates, the study reported.

CDR1 is ENHRY, CDR2 SYGVKD, per germline. The J segment lost 4 bases and the V segment lost 0 bases, leaving 4 bases of the junction unmatched. The CDR3 length is 15 residues. Primers used in a second PCR of about 7 to 12 cycles were a sample-barcoded 5' primer and a J-beta primer mix. MiXCR was run by TCRdb on the 5' RACE reads, yielding one entry per CDR3 protein. Of roughly 1.4 million distinct CDR3 sequences detected, approximately 59% appear once; the ten largest clones hold 5% to 7%. The chain recombines TRBV10-3 with TRBJ2-7; 9 nucleotides line up with TRBD1. This sequence originates from a man aged 18 to 29 in good health. The sequenced material came from blood. The CDR3 sequence is CAISESGTGSYEQYF. The CDR3 DNA is TGTGCCATCAGTGAGTCGGGGACAGGGTCGTACGAGCAGTACTTC.